The clone carrying this T cell receptor (beta chain) was counted a few times. The antigen remains unidentified. This sample is drawn from a study of T-cell reconstitution after alpha-beta-depleted transplantation in children. Unique molecular identifiers were used in preparing the TCRbeta library. From the PCR reads, TCRdb called clonotypes with MiXCR, one entry per CDR3 protein. The sample shows about 830,000 distinct CDR3 sequences, roughly 15% of them seen only once. Study findings and constraints: Reported findings indicate that, about two months after transplant, alpha-beta T cells came from several hundred expanded clones, which were derived from non-depleted graft cells. Elevated TCRbeta diversity at day 60 was traced, in some patients, to surviving recipient T cells and thymic progenitors. A year had passed since transplant, and T-cell counts and diversity by then came mostly from newly produced T cells.

Germline assignment: CDR1 LGHDT and CDR2 YNNKEL (reference sequence). The CDR3 loop spans 16 amino acids. V lost 4 bases to trimming and J lost 9 bases; unmatched junction nucleotides: 13. The sample in question was PBMCs, mostly from graft donor cells, obtained 360 days after TCRalphabeta/CD19-depleted stem cell transplant. The sequence came from a male patient under 18 who had a stem cell transplant for acute lymphoblastic leukemia, so the T cells may come from the graft donor. The chain uses TRBV3-1 and TRBJ2-1; TRBD2 aligns across 9 bases. CDR3 sequence (DNA): TGTGCCAGCAGCCGAGGGCCGGGCGGGAGGGCCAGTGAGCAGTTCTTC. Translating it yields CASSRGPGGRASEQFF.